These T cell receptor beta chains were read from a single sample in a study of shared clonotypes between healthy human individuals. Measured with immunoSEQ multiplex PCR; TCRdb has only the in-frame clones, and not every one. The repertoire holds roughly 1 million clones, with about 80% as singletons. Sequencing was done on a sample of memory CD4+ T cells from PBMCs. The origin of the receptors is a man younger than 30 in good health. Some clones in this sample may be carry-over from other donors' samples. Each CDR3 is given with its conserved first and last residue. The D gene is left open where the match is weak. Not every row has a clone size; where given, it reads once, few, many or a size class.

j_gene: TRBJ1-1; abundance: NA; v_gene: TRBV7-9; d_gene: TRBD1; CDR3nt: TGTGCCAGCAGCTCACGGGACAGGGGAAACACTGAAGCTTTCTTT; CDR3aa: CASSSRDRGNTEAFF
j_gene: TRBJ2-3; abundance: NA; v_gene: TRBV4-2; d_gene: NA; CDR3nt: TGTGCCAGCAGCCGGGGCGGAGACACCTTCACAGATACGCAGTATTTT; CDR3aa: CASSRGGDTFTDTQYF
j_gene: TRBJ1-1; abundance: few; v_gene: TRBV10-3; d_gene: NA; CDR3nt: TGTGCCATCAGTAGGGAGACGAACACTGAAGCTTTCTTT; CDR3aa: CAISRETNTEAFF
j_gene: TRBJ1-1; abundance: NA; v_gene: TRBV28; d_gene: TRBD1; CDR3nt: TGTGCCAGCAGTGTCGGGGGGACAGGGGGCAATACTGAAGCTTTCTTT; CDR3aa: CASSVGGTGGNTEAFF
j_gene: TRBJ2-1; abundance: NA; v_gene: TRBV6-6; d_gene: NA; CDR3nt: TGTGCCAGCAGTTACCCTCCCCTAGGTTTCTTC; CDR3aa: CASSYPPLGFF
j_gene: TRBJ2-7; abundance: NA; v_gene: TRBV30; d_gene: NA; CDR3nt: TGTGCCTGGAGTGTCCATAGATACGAGCAGTACTTC; CDR3aa: CAWSVHRYEQYF
j_gene: TRBJ2-7; abundance: NA; v_gene: TRBV6-5; d_gene: NA; CDR3nt: TGTGCCAGCAGTTATGCGGGATTCTCCTACGAGCAGTACTTC; CDR3aa: CASSYAGFSYEQYF
j_gene: TRBJ1-2; abundance: once; v_gene: TRBV28; d_gene: NA; CDR3nt: TGTGCCAGCAGTTCCCCCAGGGTAGCTAACTATGGCTACACCTTC; CDR3aa: CASSSPRVANYGYTF
j_gene: TRBJ2-4; abundance: NA; v_gene: TRBV6-1; d_gene: NA; CDR3nt: TGTGCCAGCAGTGAAGATGTTGGCGCCATCAAAAACATTCAGTACTTC; CDR3aa: CASSEDVGAIKNIQYF
j_gene: TRBJ2-2; abundance: NA; v_gene: TRBV27; d_gene: NA; CDR3nt: TGTGCCAGCAGAGATGTCATTAGTACCGGGGAGCTGTTTTTT; CDR3aa: CASRDVISTGELFF
j_gene: TRBJ1-3; abundance: once; v_gene: TRBV28; d_gene: NA; CDR3nt: TGTGCCAGCAGTTTACCCAGCAGGTCTGGAAACACCATATATTTT; CDR3aa: CASSLPSRSGNTIYF
j_gene: TRBJ2-7; abundance: NA; v_gene: TRBV6-1; d_gene: TRBD2; CDR3nt: TGTGCCAGCAGTGAAGGGTCCGGGACTAGCCGCCACTACGAGCAGTACTTC; CDR3aa: CASSEGSGTSRHYEQYF
j_gene: TRBJ1-1; abundance: NA; v_gene: TRBV5-1; d_gene: TRBD1; CDR3nt: TGCGCCAGCAGTTTCGTCACAGGGGGCGCGGACACTGAAGCTTTCTTT; CDR3aa: CASSFVTGGADTEAFF
j_gene: TRBJ2-5; abundance: few; v_gene: TRBV5-1; d_gene: NA; CDR3nt: TGCGCCAGCAGCGGGGCAGGCCCCGTACAAGAGACCCAGTACTTC; CDR3aa: CASSGAGPVQETQYF